The T cell receptor beta chain described here comes from a study of cytotoxic CD8 clonotypes in ibrutinib-treated CLL. Across the study: The patient breakdown showed more than 9 relapsed/refractory and approximately 15 treatment-naive cases, with some 18 IGHV unmutated. Treatment had run for a median about twelve months, range 6 to 36, when response samples were taken. Mean productive templates were about 250,000; mean productive rearrangements were 94,082. Study results and limitations: Pretreatment clonality was elevated relative to age-matched healthy donors and paralleled circulating CD8+ T-cell counts.

As to this clone: Its cognate antigen is unknown.

The protocol was immunoSEQ multiplex PCR, while the TCRdb copy is restricted to in-frame clones and leaves out a portion. The data hold 140,000 to 150,000 clones, with roughly three quarters observed a single time. This sample comprised PBMCs, obtained after 24 months of ibrutinib treatment. The receptor was isolated from a human donor with chronic lymphocytic leukemia.

The CDR3 protein is CASTGGTGVYEQYF. The CDR3, as DNA: TGTGCCAGCACCGGGGGGACAGGGGTGTACGAGCAGTACTTC. The chain uses TRBV6-5 and TRBJ2-7, with 10 bases that match TRBD1. Trimming removed 7 bases from V and 4 bases from J; junction bases left unmatched: 7. The germline V gene has CDR1 MNHEY and CDR2 SVGAGI. This CDR3 spans 14 amino acids.